A selection of T cell receptor beta chains follows, all from one sample in a study of blood T cells in healthy people across ages. TCRdb passed the 5' RACE reads through MiXCR, listing each CDR3 protein once. The sample holds over 600,000 distinct CDR3 sequences, less than 45% seen once. The sequenced sample was blood. The receptors come from a man older than 75 in good health. The CDR3 runs from the conserved cysteine through the conserved F or W. The D gene is left open where the match is weak. The size entry is marked missing in some rows and otherwise reads once, few, many or a size class.

V: TRBV18; J: TRBJ2-5; D: TRBD2; length: 15; size: NA; CDR3: CASSPQGLAGETQYF; DNA: TGTGCCAGCTCACCACAAGGACTAGCGGGAGAGACCCAGTACTTC
V: TRBV7-9; J: TRBJ1-2; D: TRBD1; length: 15; size: NA; CDR3: CASSPGQDHWYGYTF; DNA: TGTGCCAGCAGCCCAGGACAGGACCATTGGTATGGCTACACCTTC
V: TRBV9; J: TRBJ2-5; D: TRBD1; length: 14; size: many; CDR3: CASSPDRRQETQYF; DNA: TGTGCCAGCAGCCCGGACAGGAGACAAGAGACCCAGTACTTC
V: TRBV5-1; J: TRBJ2-3; D: NA; length: 15; size: NA; CDR3: CASSVQTRGADTQYF; DNA: TGCGCCAGCAGTGTCCAGACACGTGGAGCGGATACGCAGTATTTT
V: TRBV6-1; J: TRBJ2-7; D: TRBD2; length: 17; size: NA; CDR3: CASSRPVWREGKDEQYF; DNA: TGTGCCAGCAGCCGCCCTGTTTGGCGGGAGGGCAAGGACGAGCAGTACTTC
V: TRBV28; J: TRBJ2-7; D: TRBD2; length: 15; size: NA; CDR3: CASSFSTGGRYEQYF; DNA: TGTGCCAGCAGTTTCTCTACGGGAGGGCGGTACGAGCAGTACTTC
V: TRBV25-1; J: TRBJ1-5; D: NA; length: 16; size: once; CDR3: CASSVPLGTGRRPQHF; DNA: TGTGCCAGCAGTGTCCCACTCGGGACGGGCAGACGCCCCCAGCATTTT
V: TRBV28; J: TRBJ2-7; D: NA; length: 14; size: few; CDR3: CASSLFRGDYEQYF; DNA: TGTGCCAGCAGTTTATTCAGGGGGGACTACGAGCAGTACTTC
V: TRBV12-5; J: TRBJ1-1; D: TRBD1; length: 14; size: NA; CDR3: CASGGTGVPTEAFF; DNA: TGTGCTAGTGGGGGGACAGGGGTACCCACTGAAGCTTTCTTT
V: TRBV6-4; J: TRBJ1-5; D: NA; length: 15; size: NA; CDR3: CASLTGTHSNQPQHF; DNA: TGTGCCAGCTTAACCGGGACGCACAGCAATCAGCCCCAGCATTTT
V: TRBV9; J: TRBJ2-5; D: TRBD1; length: 15; size: NA; CDR3: CASSARGRGQETQYF; DNA: TGTGCCAGCAGCGCCAGGGGGCGAGGGCAAGAGACCCAGTACTTC
V: TRBV12-3/TRBV12-4; J: TRBJ2-6; D: TRBD1; length: 18; size: NA; CDR3: CASSRRTGGFSGANVLTF; DNA: TGTGCCAGCAGTAGGCGGACAGGGGGCTTTTCTGGGGCCAACGTCCTGACTTTC
V: TRBV6-2/TRBV6-3; J: TRBJ2-1; D: NA; length: 16; size: NA; CDR3: CASSYSAFRSYNEQFF; DNA: TGTGCCAGCAGTTACTCAGCGTTTAGGTCCTACAATGAGCAGTTCTTC
V: TRBV6-5; J: TRBJ2-1; D: NA; length: 12; size: NA; CDR3: CASSISQGKQFF; DNA: TGTGCCAGCAGTATAAGTCAGGGGAAACAGTTCTTC
V: TRBV4-1; J: TRBJ1-5; D: NA; length: 16; size: few; CDR3: CASSQDSGTLNQPQHF; DNA: TGCGCCAGCAGCCAAGATTCAGGGACCCTAAATCAGCCCCAGCATTTT
V: TRBV7-2; J: TRBJ2-5; D: TRBD2; length: 17; size: NA; CDR3: CASSLAWREGIGETQYF; DNA: TGTGCCAGCAGCTTAGCGTGGCGGGAGGGAATCGGAGAGACCCAGTACTTC
V: TRBV2; J: TRBJ2-7; D: TRBD1; length: 17; size: few; CDR3: CASQDQNPGTGTYEQYF; DNA: TGTGCCAGCCAAGATCAAAATCCAGGGACAGGGACCTACGAGCAGTACTTC
V: TRBV7-2; J: TRBJ2-3; D: TRBD2; length: 13; size: NA; CDR3: CASSSGNTDTQYF; DNA: TGTGCCAGCAGCAGCGGGAACACAGATACGCAGTATTTT
V: TRBV7-2; J: TRBJ1-5; D: TRBD1; length: 13; size: many; CDR3: CASGTGAGQPQHF; DNA: TGTGCCAGCGGCACAGGGGCGGGTCAGCCCCAGCATTTT
V: TRBV6-2/TRBV6-3; J: TRBJ2-1; D: TRBD2; length: 13; size: few; CDR3: CASSFGTSGSWFF; DNA: TGTGCCAGCAGCTTCGGGACTAGCGGCTCCTGGTTCTTC
V: TRBV7-2; J: TRBJ1-5; D: TRBD1; length: 15; size: NA; CDR3: CASSLARQGAEPQHF; DNA: TGTGCCAGCAGCTTAGCCCGACAGGGGGCCGAGCCCCAGCATTTT
V: TRBV6-2/TRBV6-3; J: TRBJ2-1; D: TRBD1; length: 15; size: NA; CDR3: CASSYRDRGGDEQFF; DNA: TGTGCCAGCAGTTACCGGGACAGGGGTGGGGATGAGCAGTTCTTC
V: TRBV11-3; J: TRBJ2-5; D: NA; length: 15; size: few; CDR3: CASSLGGEEVETQYF; DNA: TGTGCCAGCAGCTTAGGAGGGGAGGAGGTCGAGACCCAGTACTTC
V: TRBV28; J: TRBJ2-6; D: NA; length: 15; size: NA; CDR3: CASSFTSSGANVLTF; DNA: TGTGCCAGCAGTTTTACGAGCTCTGGGGCCAACGTCCTGACTTTC
V: TRBV11-2; J: TRBJ2-5; D: NA; length: 14; size: few; CDR3: CASSLTRVQETQYF; DNA: TGTGCCAGCAGCTTAACCCGGGTCCAAGAGACCCAGTACTTC
V: TRBV5-4; J: TRBJ2-7; D: TRBD2; length: 17; size: NA; CDR3: CASSVGNGGRPNNEQYF; DNA: TGTGCCAGCAGCGTGGGGAATGGCGGGAGGCCCAACAATGAGCAGTACTTC
V: TRBV7-9; J: TRBJ1-1; D: TRBD1; length: 16; size: few; CDR3: CASSNRDRGGDTEAFF; DNA: TGTGCCAGCAGCAACCGGGACAGGGGAGGTGACACTGAAGCTTTCTTT
V: TRBV4-2; J: TRBJ2-1; D: TRBD2; length: 15; size: NA; CDR3: CASSQDSGGANEQFF; DNA: TGTGCCAGCAGCCAAGATAGCGGGGGGGCCAATGAGCAGTTCTTC
V: TRBV5-4; J: TRBJ2-1; D: NA; length: 14; size: few; CDR3: CASSLEAFHNEQFF; DNA: TGTGCCAGCAGCTTGGAAGCTTTCCACAATGAGCAGTTCTTC
V: TRBV20-1; J: TRBJ2-7; D: NA; length: 15; size: NA; CDR3: CSALAGQSKHGEQYF; DNA: TGCAGTGCTCTGGCCGGACAGAGCAAGCATGGGGAGCAGTACTTC
V: TRBV5-1; J: TRBJ2-1; D: NA; length: 16; size: NA; CDR3: CASSFMGQSSYNEQFF; DNA: TGCGCCAGCAGCTTTATGGGACAATCCTCCTACAATGAGCAGTTCTTC
V: TRBV2; J: TRBJ2-7; D: TRBD1; length: 14; size: NA; CDR3: CASRWGQFSHEQYF; DNA: TGTGCCAGCAGGTGGGGACAGTTTAGCCACGAGCAGTACTTC
V: TRBV3-1; J: TRBJ2-5; D: NA; length: 13; size: NA; CDR3: CASSQVPQETQYF; DNA: TGTGCCAGCAGCCAAGTCCCTCAAGAGACCCAGTACTTC
V: TRBV7-9; J: TRBJ2-7; D: TRBD1; length: 15; size: NA; CDR3: CASSLAGTGGTEQYF; DNA: TGTGCCAGCAGCTTAGCAGGGACAGGGGGGACCGAGCAGTACTTC
V: TRBV29-1; J: TRBJ2-3; D: TRBD1; length: 13; size: many; CDR3: CSVVTGASDTQYF; DNA: TGCAGCGTCGTGACAGGGGCATCGGATACGCAGTATTTT
V: TRBV6-5; J: TRBJ2-7; D: NA; length: 19; size: few; CDR3: CASTLSLSQTGRSSYEQYF; DNA: TGTGCCAGCACTTTGTCCCTTTCCCAGACAGGCAGGAGCTCCTACGAGCAGTACTTC
V: TRBV6-6; J: TRBJ1-3; D: TRBD1; length: 17; size: NA; CDR3: CATRNQGGRGSGNTIYF; DNA: TGTGCCACTCGTAACCAGGGGGGCAGGGGCTCTGGAAACACCATATATTTT
V: TRBV21-1; J: TRBJ2-1; D: NA; length: 18; size: NA; CDR3: CASRPLWREGRPYNEQFF; DNA: TGTGCCAGCAGGCCTCTTTGGCGGGAGGGCCGCCCCTACAATGAGCAGTTCTTC
V: TRBV7-9; J: TRBJ1-1; D: NA; length: 13; size: few; CDR3: CASSLMDNTEAFF; DNA: TGTGCCAGCAGCTTAATGGATAACACTGAAGCTTTCTTT
V: TRBV4-1; J: TRBJ2-5; D: NA; length: 15; size: NA; CDR3: CAGSQPPGLEETQYF; DNA: TGCGCCGGCAGCCAACCCCCCGGCTTAGAAGAGACCCAGTACTTC
V: TRBV4-2; J: TRBJ1-5; D: NA; length: 15; size: few; CDR3: CASSRDGGVNQPQHF; DNA: TGTGCCAGCAGCCGGGATGGGGGAGTAAATCAGCCCCAGCATTTT